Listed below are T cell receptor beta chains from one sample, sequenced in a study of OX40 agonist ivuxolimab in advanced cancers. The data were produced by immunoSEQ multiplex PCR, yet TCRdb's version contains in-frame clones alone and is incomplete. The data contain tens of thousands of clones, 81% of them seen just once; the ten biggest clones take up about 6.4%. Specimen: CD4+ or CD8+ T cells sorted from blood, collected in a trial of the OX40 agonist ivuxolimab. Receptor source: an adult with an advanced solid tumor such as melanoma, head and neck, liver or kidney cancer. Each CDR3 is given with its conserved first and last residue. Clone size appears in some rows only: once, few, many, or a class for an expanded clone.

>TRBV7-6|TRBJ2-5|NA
CASRPGTSGFPPQETQYF
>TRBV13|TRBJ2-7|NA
CASSLGGGLAGAYEQYF
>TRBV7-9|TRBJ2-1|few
CASSLDQGRGLMNEQFF
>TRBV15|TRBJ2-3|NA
CATSGLAGGKDTQYF
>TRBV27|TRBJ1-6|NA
CASSLRPGTGNSPLHF
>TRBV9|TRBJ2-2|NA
CASSLGRGGELFF
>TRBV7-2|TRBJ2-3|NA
CASSLVGFHTDTQYF
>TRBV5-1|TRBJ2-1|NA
CASSPSGGADEQFF
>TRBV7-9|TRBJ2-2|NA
CASSTIYTSGRYNGELFF
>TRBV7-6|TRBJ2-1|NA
CASSSDPGRTHNEQFF
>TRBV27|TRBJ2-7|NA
CASSPQGQGFTYEQYF
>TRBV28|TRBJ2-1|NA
CASSSNSEQFF
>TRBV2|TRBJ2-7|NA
CASTTTGSYEQYF
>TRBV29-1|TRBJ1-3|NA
CSVGDSGNTIYF